Sequencing of this TCR beta chain was carried out in a study of blood T cell repertoires in COVID-19. In the study overall: Sources were T cells, B-cell-depleted T cells, or PBMCs; the material itself was cDNA or gDNA.

CDR3 length: 15 residues. The ends lost 5 bases at V and 1 base at J; junction bases unmatched: 5. Germline CDR1 is LNHDA and CDR2 is SQIVND (reference sequence). This clone has just one count. Per the original methods: For nucleated cells, counts were estimated from reference gene primer amplification. The table came from immunoSEQ multiplex PCR; TCRdb's copy has only in-frame clones and leaves some out. From that table come the V and J calls and clone size; the DNA was used to work out D and trimming. The sample has around 170,000 clones; roughly 90% are singletons. The material sequenced was peripheral blood. J is TRBJ1-2 and V is TRBV19; 9 nucleotides align to TRBD1. This TCR was sampled from a man aged 55 to 70 with acute or convalescent COVID-19. The CDR3 coding sequence is TGTGCCAGTAGTGCCCGGGACAGGGATAACTATGGCTACACCTTC. It translates to CASSARDRDNYGYTF.